This TCR beta chain is from a study of cytomegalovirus exposure and HLA in healthy donors. Trimming cost V 6 bases and J 3 bases; bases outside gene matches: 4. From germline, CDR1 is LNHNV and CDR2 YYDKDF (reference sequence). CDR3 length equals 14 residues. Study-wide findings and caveats: Researchers left out some V segments, among them TRBV6-2 and TRBV6-3, as indistinguishable. Researchers catalogued about 150 TCR beta chains as cytomegalovirus-associated. The CMV antigen specificity of a few CMV-associated chains was confirmed through in vitro analysis.

To note about this clone: Its specificity is not known.

PCR was performed using 60 Vbeta and 13 Jbeta primers. Generated by immunoSEQ multiplex PCR, the TCRdb table keeps only in-frame clones and is missing some. The table includes approximately 73,000 clones, about 60% detected once. The rearrangement joins TRBV15 to TRBJ1-5; TRBD1 matches at 8 bases. Sequenced: PBMCs. The sequence was obtained from a man in his thirties or forties in good health and CMV-seropositive. CDR3: CATSLDRVNQPQHF. The CDR3 bases are TGTGCCACCAGTTTGGACAGGGTCAATCAGCCCCAGCATTTT.